The T cell receptor (beta chain) under discussion was sequenced for a study of T cell changes during pregnancy in multiple sclerosis. TCRdb's table, derived via immunoSEQ multiplex PCR, lists solely in-frame clones and lacks some. Of around 71,000 clones detected, approximately 94% appear once; the ten largest clones hold approximately 1.2%. The clonotype originates from a female donor with multiple sclerosis, enrolled in a pregnancy study. The starting material was peripheral blood, obtained in the third trimester of pregnancy.

CDR3 residues: CASSLRRDSNYEQYF. CDR3 sequence (DNA): TGTGCCAGCAGTTTACGCCGGGACAGTAACTACGAGCAGTACTTC. The chain combines TRBV6-1 with TRBJ2-7; TRBD1 aligns across 7 bases. V gave up 5 bases and J gave up 3 bases; unmatched junction bases: 10. The CDR3 covers 15 residues. The V gene's germline CDR1 is MNHNS and CDR2 SASEGT.